The rows below give T cell receptor beta chains drawn from one sample of a study of cytotoxic CD8 clonotypes in ibrutinib-treated CLL. Libraries were prepared by immunoSEQ multiplex PCR; TCRdb keeps only in-frame clonotypes and omits some of them. The sample carries fewer than 300,000 clones, around 77% recorded once. The sample here was PBMCs, taken at disease progression, from a patient treated with ibrutinib. The receptors shown here come from a human donor with chronic lymphocytic leukemia. The CDR3 runs from the conserved cysteine through the conserved F or W. The D gene is left open where the match is weak. Size is stated for part of the rows, as once, few or many counts, or as a class when the clone is expanded.

TRBD1,.,TRBV5-1,TRBJ1-3,TGCGCCAGCAGGGCAGGGGGTGGCTCTGGAAACACCATATATTTT,CASRAGGGSGNTIYF
TRBD1,.,TRBV6-5,TRBJ2-7,TGTGCCAGCAGTTACAGATCAGGGGGCGAGCAGTACTTC,CASSYRSGGEQYF
.,.,TRBV2,TRBJ2-5,TGTGCCAGCGGGACCTCGGGCGAGACCCAGTACTTC,CASGTSGETQYF
.,.,TRBV10-3,TRBJ2-2,TGTGCCATCAGTGAGACCACAATACCTACCGGGGAGCTGTTTTTT,CAISETTIPTGELFF
TRBD2,.,TRBV9,TRBJ2-3,TGTGCCAGCAGCGGCACGCCCGGGACTAGCGGTACAGATACGCAGTATTTT,CASSGTPGTSGTDTQYF
TRBD2,once,TRBV10-3,TRBJ2-1,TGTGCCATCAAGGGGGGACTAGCGGCGCAGAGCTCCTACAATGAGCAGTTCTTC,CAIKGGLAAQSSYNEQFF
.,few,TRBV6-5,TRBJ2-7,TGTGCCAGCAGTTACTATGCCGGAACGGACGAGCAGTACTTC,CASSYYAGTDEQYF
.,once,TRBV7-2,TRBJ2-5,TGTGCCAGCAGCCGATCAGGACAATACCAAGAGACCCAGTACTTC,CASSRSGQYQETQYF
.,.,TRBV27,TRBJ2-1,TGTGCCAGCAGTTTATTGCCCCCCGGGAGAGTTAATGAGCAGTTCTTC,CASSLLPPGRVNEQFF
.,.,TRBV9,TRBJ2-2,TGTGCCAGCACCCGGGACCCTACGAACACCGGGGAGCTGTTTTTT,CASTRDPTNTGELFF
.,.,TRBV10-3,TRBJ2-7,TGTGCCACCAGGCAGGGAAACTCCTACGAGCAGTACTTC,CATRQGNSYEQYF
.,.,TRBV7-2,TRBJ2-5,TGTGCCAGCAGGTCCAGCGGGCCTCAAGAGACCCAGTACTTC,CASRSSGPQETQYF
.,.,TRBV5-1,TRBJ2-7,TGCGCCAGCAGCTTGGCCGGGCAGCCCTACGAGCAGTACTTC,CASSLAGQPYEQYF
.,.,TRBV27,TRBJ1-6,TGTGCCAGCAGTTTCGCAGTTAATAATTCACCCCTCCACTTT,CASSFAVNNSPLHF
.,.,TRBV7-9,TRBJ1-1,TGTGCCAGCAGCGCGATGCTGGATGAAGCTTTCTTT,CASSAMLDEAFF
TRBD1,few,TRBV7-3,TRBJ2-1,TGTGCCAGCAGCCCCGGGACAGCCACCTACAATGAGCAGTTCTTC,CASSPGTATYNEQFF
.,.,TRBV18,TRBJ2-6,TGTGCCAGCTCACCTGAACAGACCTCTGGGGCCAACGTCCTGACTTTC,CASSPEQTSGANVLTF
TRBD1,.,TRBV27,TRBJ2-2,TGTGCCAGCAGTCGTCTGACCGGGACAGGGAGCGGGGAGCTGTTTTTT,CASSRLTGTGSGELFF
TRBD2,.,TRBV7-2,TRBJ2-7,TGTGCCAGCAGCCAAATACTAGCGGGACAAACCTACGAGCAGTACTTC,CASSQILAGQTYEQYF
.,.,TRBV10-3,TRBJ1-5,TGTGCCATCAGTGAGTCCGATAGCAATCAGCCCCAGCATTTT,CAISESDSNQPQHF
.,.,TRBV7-6,TRBJ2-7,TGTGCCAGCAGCTTCGCGGTCGAAAGCTTCTACGAGCAGTACTTC,CASSFAVESFYEQYF
.,.,TRBV28,TRBJ1-3,TGTGCCAGCAGTTTACTGGGGAGCGGAAACACCATATATTTT,CASSLLGSGNTIYF
.,.,TRBV11-2,TRBJ2-7,TGTGCCAGCAGCTTAGCGCAGGGGAGGTACGAGCAGTACTTC,CASSLAQGRYEQYF
.,.,TRBV4-1,TRBJ2-5,TGCGCCAGCAGCCATAGAAGCTGGTCTGAGCAAGAGACCCAGTACTTC,CASSHRSWSEQETQYF
.,.,TRBV10-3,TRBJ1-2,TGTGCCATCAGTGACCCCGGACAGAACTATGGCTACACCTTC,CAISDPGQNYGYTF
.,.,TRBV27,TRBJ2-7,TGTGCCAGCAGCGAGGACATCTCCTACGAGCAGTACTTC,CASSEDISYEQYF
.,few,TRBV4-1,TRBJ1-1,TGCGCCAGCAGCCAGAGACCCTTAACCCCGGCTTTCTTT,CASSQRPLTPAFF